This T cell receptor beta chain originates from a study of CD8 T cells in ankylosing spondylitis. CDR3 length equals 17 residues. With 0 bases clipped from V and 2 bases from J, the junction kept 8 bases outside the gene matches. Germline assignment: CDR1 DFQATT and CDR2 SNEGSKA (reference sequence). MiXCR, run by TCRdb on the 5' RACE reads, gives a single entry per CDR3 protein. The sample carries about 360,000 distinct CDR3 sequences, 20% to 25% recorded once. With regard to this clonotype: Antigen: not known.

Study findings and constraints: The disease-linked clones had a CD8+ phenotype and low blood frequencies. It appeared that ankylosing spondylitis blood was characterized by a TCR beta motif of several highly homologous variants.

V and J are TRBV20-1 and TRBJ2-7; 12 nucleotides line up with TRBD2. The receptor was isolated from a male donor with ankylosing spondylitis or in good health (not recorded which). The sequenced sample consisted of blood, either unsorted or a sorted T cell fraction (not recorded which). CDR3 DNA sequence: TGCAGTGCTAGAGATGAAACTAGCGGGGGGCCCACCTACGAGCAGTACTTC. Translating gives CSARDETSGGPTYEQYF.